What follows are 15 T cell receptor beta chains derived from one specimen sequenced in a study of T cells in Graves' hyperthyroidism and ophthalmopathy. Amplified TCR beta CDR3 regions came from RNA transcripts. HTBI primers drove first-round RT-PCR of the TCR CDR3. TCRdb re-analysed the multiplex PCR reads in MiXCR, keeping a single row per CDR3 protein. The sample shows a few hundred thousand distinct CDR3 sequences, about 12% of them seen only once. Material for sequencing was blood. The receptors shown here come from a woman between 18 and 29 years old with Graves' hyperthyroidism.

Points on this clonotype: A much larger clone lies one base from this, so it may be a read error. This sequence joins TRBV6-1 and TRBJ2-7; possible D gene TRBD2, 5 bases. The CDR3 has 16 residues. The germline V gene encodes CDR1 MNHNS and CDR2 SASEGT. CDR3 bases: TGTGCCGGCAGTAAAGTTCGGACGGGGAATACCTACGAGCAGTACTTC. It specifies CAGSKVRTGNTYEQYF.

This clonotype was counted many times. The chain is built from TRBV28 and TRBJ2-1; 11 nucleotides match TRBD1. Germline assignment: CDR1 MDHEN and CDR2 SYDVKM. Trimming cost V 4 bases and J 7 bases; bases outside gene matches: 12. This CDR3 spans 17 amino acids. The CDR3 coding sequence is TGTGCCAGCAGTTCCCACTTAGGACAGGGGGCGCCAAATGAGCAGTTCTTC. Its translation is CASSSHLGQGAPNEQFF.

In this sample, this clonotype turned up many times. The gene calls are TRBV6-2 or TRBV6-3 and TRBJ2-7; possibly TRBD2 for D (5 bases). With 2 bases removed from V and 2 bases from J, the gap between germline ends came to 13 bases. CDR3 size: 15 residues. Germline lookup yields CDR1 MNHEY and CDR2 SVGEGT. This CDR3 is CASSYRGGGPYEQYF. CDR3 nucleotides: TGTGCCAGCAGTTACCGAGGCGGCGGGCCCTACGAGCAGTACTTC.

This clonotype has just a few counts. The chain combines TRBV20-1 with TRBJ1-4; the D is unclear. CDR3 length: 13 residues. The germline gives CDR1 DFQATT, CDR2 SNEGSKA (reference sequence). Trimming pared 7 bases from V and 4 bases from J, leaving 13 bases between. The chain's CDR3 is CSVPGGSNEKLFF. Written as DNA, the CDR3 is TGCAGTGTTCCCGGCGGCAGTAATGAAAAACTGTTTTTT.

This clonotype was recorded at least ten times. In DNA form, the CDR3 reads TGTGCCAGCAGATCAACCTTCCCCGCCGGGACTACCATGAACACTGAAGCTTTCTTT. It specifies CASRSTFPAGTTMNTEAFF. V gene TRBV5-5 combines with J gene TRBJ1-1; D possibly corresponds to TRBD1 (5 bases). Germline V gene lookup returns CDR1 SGHKS and CDR2 YYEKEE (reference sequence). The CDR3 extends over 19 amino acids. V shed 5 bases and J shed 0 bases, with 26 bases lying between them.

This clonotype was seen ten or more times. The chain couples TRBV6-2 or TRBV6-3 to TRBJ2-5, with D uncertain. V was pared by 2 bases and J by 4 bases, with 8 bases between. From germline, CDR1 is MNHEY and CDR2 SVGEGT. This CDR3 has 13 amino acids. The CDR3 DNA reads TGTGCCAGCAGTTACGAATCCCGAGAGACCCAGTACTTC. Translating it yields CASSYESRETQYF.

This clonotype was counted only a few times. The CDR3 sequence is CASKHRDREPIGTF. DNA for the CDR3: TGTGCCAGTAAACACCGGGACAGGGAGCCTATTGGGACCTTC. The chain recombines TRBV19 with TRBJ1-2, with 9 positions matching TRBD1. V lost 7 bases and J lost 14; bases outside the gene matches: 17. Germline V gene sequence: CDR1 LNHDA, CDR2 SQIVND (reference sequence). The CDR3 runs to 14 residues.

This clonotype was seen a handful of times. This sequence joins TRBV11-2 and TRBJ2-7; D possibly corresponds to TRBD1 (5 bases). Germline V CDR1 and CDR2: SGHAT, FQNNGV. CDR3 length: 15 amino acids. V was shortened by 0 bases and J by 1 base, with 10 bases between the two germline ends. This CDR3 reads CASSLDSRGSYEQYF. The CDR3 coding sequence is TGTGCCAGCAGCTTAGATAGTAGGGGTTCCTACGAGCAGTACTTC.

The sample holds many counts of this clonotype. The J gene is TRBJ1-6, the V gene TRBV7-2; possible D gene TRBD1, 5 bases. CDR1 and CDR2 (germline): SGHTA, FQGNSA. CDR3 length: 13 residues. The V end was cut by 5 bases, the J end by 12 bases, with 14 bases between. The chain's CDR3 is CASSARDAGPLHF. The DNA for the CDR3 is TGTGCCAGCAGCGCCCGGGACGCAGGACCCCTCCACTTT.

The sample holds a few counts of this clonotype. The chain couples TRBV6-6 to TRBJ1-6; maybe TRBD1 (5 bases). CDR1 is MNHNY, CDR2 SVGAGI, per germline (reference sequence). The CDR3 sequence is 16 residues long. V was shortened by 0 bases and J by 8 bases, with 14 bases between the two germline ends. Written as DNA, the CDR3 is TGTGCCAGCAGTTACTCGAATCAGGGAAACGATTCACCCCTCCACTTT. It yields the protein CASSYSNQGNDSPLHF.

This clonotype showed up many times. This chain connects TRBV29-1 to TRBJ2-1; no clear D. The CDR3 is 16 amino acids. V dropped 1 base and J dropped 0 bases, with 13 bases sitting between them. Germline V gives CDR1 SQVTM, CDR2 ANQGSEA. CDR3 amino acids: CSVEGPGPSSYNEQFF. DNA for the CDR3: TGCAGCGTTGAAGGGCCCGGACCGAGCTCCTACAATGAGCAGTTCTTC.

This clonotype came up many times. V usage is TRBV20-1 and J usage is TRBJ2-3; unclear D gene. Germline loops: CDR1 DFQATT, CDR2 SNEGSKA (reference sequence). The ends were cut back, 7 bases at V and 3 bases at J, with 17 bases in the middle. CDR3 length: 14 amino acids. The CDR3 DNA reads TGCAGTGGACCTCAGCGCAGGAGTACAGATACGCAGTATTTT. Its protein product is CSGPQRRSTDTQYF.

The J gene is TRBJ2-2, the V gene TRBV2; 9 bases fit TRBD1. CDR1 is SNHLY, CDR2 FYNNEI, per germline. J gave up 3 bases and V 8 bases, and 7 bases lay outside the gene matches. This CDR3 contains 15 residues. The CDR3 bases are TGTGCCAGCGACACAGGGGGCGCGGACACCGGGGAGCTGTTTTTT. Translating it yields CASDTGGADTGELFF.

This clonotype has more than one count but fewer than ten. This may stem from a read error, because a much larger clone lies one nucleotide away. This chain links TRBV2 with TRBJ2-7; D ambiguous. Looked up from germline, CDR1 is SNHLY and CDR2 is FYNNEI. The CDR3 contains 14 residues. DNA of the CDR3: TGTGCCAGCAGTCAGGAGCTGGGATCCTACGAGCAGTGCTTC. This sequence encodes CASSQELGSYEQCF.

Ten or more counts support this clonotype. This sequence joins TRBV28 and TRBJ1-4; D might be TRBD1 (6 bases). CDR3 size: 13 residues. The germline V and J ends were trimmed by 7 bases and 5 bases, with 11 bases remaining between them. Germline loops: CDR1 MDHEN, CDR2 SYDVKM. CDR3: CASTDSPNEKLFF. CDR3 nucleotides: TGTGCCAGCACGGACAGCCCCAATGAAAAACTGTTTTTT. Drawing the rest from reference TRBV28 and TRBJ1-4, the complete variable domain is DVKVTQSSRYLVKRTGEKVFLECVQDMDHENMFWYRQDPGLGLRLIYFSYDVKMKEKGDIPEGYSVSREKKERFSLILESASTNQTSMYLCASTDSPNEKLFFGSGTQLSVL.